The rows below give T cell receptor beta chains drawn from one sample of a study of blood T cells in healthy people across ages. TCRdb ran MiXCR on the 5' RACE reads and lists one entry per CDR3 protein. The sample includes fewer than 600,000 distinct CDR3 sequences, around a quarter of them seen just once. The same sample was also studied in work on T cells of mothers and their children.

Sequencing input: blood. The origin of the receptors is a boy aged 2 to 10 in good health. Both conserved end residues are part of each CDR3. The D gene is left open where the match is weak. The size of a clone is reported for some rows only, either as once, few or many, or as a class for expanded clones.

v_call,j_call,d_call,clone_size,cdr3_nt,cdr3_aa
TRBV6-6,TRBJ2-7,TRBD2,-,TGTGCCAGCAGGCTAGCGGGAGGAGGTGAGCAGTACTTC,CASRLAGGGEQYF
TRBV5-1,TRBJ2-5,TRBD2,few,TGCGCCAGCAGCTTGGCCGTGCGGGAGGACCAAGAGACCCAGTACTTC,CASSLAVREDQETQYF
TRBV5-1,TRBJ1-1,-,-,TGCGCCAGCAGCGCGTTGGAGCGGGTTGTCACTGAAGCTTTCTTT,CASSALERVVTEAFF
TRBV4-2,TRBJ2-1,-,few,TGTGCCAGCAGCCAAGATTTTGGTAATGAGCAGTTCTTC,CASSQDFGNEQFF
TRBV5-5,TRBJ1-1,-,-,TGTGCCAGCAGCTTGACCACAGGTACTGAAGCTTTCTTT,CASSLTTGTEAFF
TRBV6-1,TRBJ1-2,TRBD1,-,TGTGCCAGCAGAGATACAGGGGGCTATGGCTACACCTTC,CASRDTGGYGYTF
TRBV12-3/TRBV12-4,TRBJ2-5,-,few,TGTGCCAGCAGTTTAAACGGAAGGGAGACCCAGTACTTC,CASSLNGRETQYF
TRBV20-1,TRBJ2-5,TRBD2,once,TGCAGTGCTAGGACGACTAGCGGGAGGCTTCAAGAGACCCAGTACTTC,CSARTTSGRLQETQYF
TRBV4-3,TRBJ2-7,TRBD1,-,TGCGCCAGCAGCCAAGATGGTGGGACAGCGAACGAGCAGTACTTC,CASSQDGGTANEQYF
TRBV5-1,TRBJ1-1,TRBD1,few,TGCGCCAGCAGCTTTGGGGACAGGACCATGAACACTGAAGCTTTCTTT,CASSFGDRTMNTEAFF
TRBV18,TRBJ2-1,TRBD2,-,TGTGCCAGCTCACCATGGACTAGCAATGAGCAGTTCTTC,CASSPWTSNEQFF
TRBV20-1,TRBJ2-5,-,once,TGCAGTGCTAGAGAAGTGAGGACATCGTCAGAGACCCAGTACTTC,CSAREVRTSSETQYF
TRBV10-3,TRBJ2-2,TRBD2,-,TGTGCCATCAGTGAACCCCGGGAGGGAGAATCCGGGGAGCTGTTTTTT,CAISEPREGESGELFF
TRBV20-1,TRBJ2-1,TRBD2,few,TGCAGTGCTAGAGTGGTAGGCGGGAGCGTGAATGAGCAGTTCTTC,CSARVVGGSVNEQFF
TRBV7-2,TRBJ2-1,TRBD2,once,TGTGCCAGCAGCCCCCGAGGGACTAGCGGGGAGCAGTTCTTC,CASSPRGTSGEQFF
TRBV13,TRBJ2-5,-,few,TGTGCCAGCAGCTTACGAGGGGGAGGTCAAGAGACCCAGTACTTC,CASSLRGGGQETQYF
TRBV7-2,TRBJ2-7,-,few,TGTGCCAGCAGCGTAGCTGGACTGGCGGTCTACGAGCAGTACTTC,CASSVAGLAVYEQYF
TRBV15,TRBJ2-1,TRBD2,many,TGTGCCACCAGTCCACTAGCGGGAGGTAACAATGAGCAGTTCTTC,CATSPLAGGNNEQFF
TRBV7-9,TRBJ1-1,-,few,TGTGCCAGCAGCGAGCTCCCCCGGGGGGTGAACACTGAAGCTTTCTTT,CASSELPRGVNTEAFF
TRBV6-6,TRBJ2-4,-,-,TGTGCCAGCAGTTACGAGGCAGGGAATCACATTCAGTACTTC,CASSYEAGNHIQYF
TRBV12-3/TRBV12-4,TRBJ1-4,-,-,TGTGCCAGCAGCCTACAGGGACCGGTCGAAAAACTGTTTTTT,CASSLQGPVEKLFF
TRBV19,TRBJ2-2,-,-,TGTGCCAGTAGTAAGTCCAGCCTGAACACCGGGGAGCTGTTTTTT,CASSKSSLNTGELFF
TRBV11-2,TRBJ2-3,TRBD2,few,TGTGCCAGCAGCCTAACTAGCGGGAGGGCCTCCGAGAGCACAGATACGCAGTATTTT,CASSLTSGRASESTDTQYF